This T cell receptor beta chain came from a study of blood T cells in healthy people across ages. On this clonotype: Antigen specificity is unknown.

Every sample yielded at least 6.5 million isolated PBMCs. With each sample, at least 5 micrograms of total RNA were extracted. Study-wide results and limits: The study regarded diversity estimates from one million T cells as underestimates. Whereas aged donors had fewer naive CD4+ cells, long-lived donors had more of them and higher diversity.

It was with a sample-barcoded 5' primer and a J-beta primer mix that a second PCR of about 7 to 12 cycles was run. TCRdb recomputed calls from the 5' RACE reads with MiXCR, one row per CDR3 protein. The table lists approximately 810,000 distinct CDR3 sequences, about 30% of them singletons. This CDR3 comprises 16 residues. V dropped 3 bases and J dropped 6 bases, with 21 bases sitting between them. The germline V gene encodes CDR1 SGHRS and CDR2 YFSETQ. This TCR was recovered from a woman over 75 in good health. The sample consisted of blood. The chain is built from TRBV5-1 and TRBJ1-1; tentatively, D is TRBD1 (6 bases). The CDR3 region is CASSSQTGTTSAEAFF. The CDR3 nucleotides read TGCGCCAGCAGCTCCCAGACCGGGACAACGAGCGCTGAAGCTTTCTTT. The full variable domain, rest sourced from reference TRBV5-1 and TRBJ1-1, is KAGVTQTPRYLIKTRGQQVTLSCSPISGHRSVSWYQQTPGQGLQFLFEYFSETQRNKGNFPGRFSGRQFSNSRSEMNVSTLELGDSALYLCASSSQTGTTSAEAFFGQGTRLTVV.